This T cell receptor beta chain was profiled in a study of beta chain features in type 1 diabetes. In the study overall: The number of sorted cells examined across all samples was some 99,000,000.

Notes on the study in general: Any HLA type influence on TCRB rearrangement was left unresolved here. PCR might show a preference for shorter templates, equally across patients and controls. Shorter TCRB CDR3s, moderately but significantly so, were found in Type 1 diabetes patients in all four CD4+ subsets.

CDR1 SQVTM and CDR2 ANQGSEA come from the germline V gene. CDR3 length equals 13 residues. The V end was cut by 1 base, the J end by 5 bases, with 11 bases between. Reverse transcribing all isolated RNA meant expressed TCRB transcripts were sequenced. Sequenced by immunoSEQ multiplex PCR; TCRdb stores in-frame clones only, minus some. Among roughly 150,000 clones listed, roughly 59% were seen once. Worth noting for this clone: Antigen: not known.

The TCR sequence derives from a man aged 30-40 years with type 1 diabetes. Material for sequencing was naive CD4+ T cells from blood. The V call is TRBV29-1, the J call TRBJ2-5; tentatively, D is TRBD2 (5 bases). The CDR3 bases are TGCAGCGTTGAAGGGCTAGCAGTGGAGACCCAGTACTTC. This sequence encodes CSVEGLAVETQYF.